Listed here are 19 T cell receptor beta chains from one sample, sequenced in a study of cytomegalovirus exposure and HLA in healthy donors. This PCR relied on a set of 60 Vbeta primers and 13 Jbeta primers. Libraries were prepared by immunoSEQ multiplex PCR; TCRdb keeps only in-frame clonotypes and omits some of them. The sample shows tens of thousands of clones, roughly 85% of them seen only once. The sample comprised PBMCs. Receptors originate from a female donor in good health and CMV-seronegative.

The V gene is TRBV27, the J gene TRBJ2-1; TRBD1 agrees at 7 bases. This CDR3 contains 14 residues. V lost 5 bases and J lost 6; bases outside the gene matches: 7. Looked up from germline, CDR1 is MNHEY and CDR2 is SMNVEV (reference sequence). In nucleotides, the CDR3 is TGTGCCAGCAGTCCGTGGGACAGACCCAATGAGCAGTTCTTC. It translates to CASSPWDRPNEQFF.

This chain links TRBV13 with TRBJ1-2; no reliable D call. CDR1 and CDR2 from the germline V gene are PRHDT and FYEKMQ (reference sequence). The CDR3 is 13 amino acids. The ends were cut back, 5 bases at V and 5 bases at J, with 12 bases in the middle. For the CDR3, the DNA is TGTGCCAGCAGCCCGATGGGCCCATATGGCTACACCTTC. As protein: CASSPMGPYGYTF.

This clone has a single count. The J gene is TRBJ1-5, the V gene TRBV2; 7 nucleotides align to TRBD1. After removal of 8 bases from V and 6 bases from J, the junction contained 7 bases not matched to a gene. Germline V gives CDR1 SNHLY, CDR2 FYNNEI. This CDR3 comprises 13 residues. The CDR3 region is CASRQGSAQPQHF. The CDR3, as DNA: TGTGCCAGCCGACAGGGTTCGGCTCAGCCCCAGCATTTT.

This rearrangement joins TRBV6-1 to TRBJ2-7; no clear D. CDR3 length: 11 amino acids. Per germline, CDR1 MNHNS and CDR2 SASEGT. With 4 bases removed from V and 3 bases from J, the gap between germline ends came to 4 bases. CDR3 loop: CASSGHYEQYF. The CDR3 DNA reads as TGTGCCAGCAGTGGACACTACGAGCAGTACTTC.

The chain carries TRBV7-9 and TRBJ1-2; no clear D gene. This CDR3 comprises 13 residues. Germline values: CDR1 SEHNR, CDR2 FQNEAQ (reference sequence). V lost 5 bases, J lost 8 bases, and 15 bases lay in between. DNA for the CDR3: TGTGCCAGCAGCCCGCGGGCCCGAGGGGGCTACACCTTC. It encodes CASSPRARGGYTF.

The CDR3 reads CASSYGGRSSYEQYF. The CDR3, as DNA: TGTGCCAGCAGTTACGGAGGCAGGAGCTCCTACGAGCAGTACTTC. The chain uses TRBV6-5 and TRBJ2-7; D possibly corresponds to TRBD2 (5 bases). Trimming took off 2 bases at V and 0 bases at J, with 11 bases between the two ends. Germline-derived CDR1 and CDR2 are MNHEY and SVGAGI. The CDR3 covers 15 residues.

This chain connects TRBV7-8 to TRBJ2-7, with 10 bases fitting TRBD1. The trim removed 3 bases at V and 3 bases at J, leaving 17 bases unmatched. Germline values: CDR1 SGHVS, CDR2 FQNEAQ. CDR3 size: 19 residues. The CDR3 nucleotides read TGTGCCAGCAGCTTCCCTAAGCAATTCGGGACAGGGGTTATCTACGAGCAGTACTTC. It specifies CASSFPKQFGTGVIYEQYF.

This clone was detected only once. The CDR3 bases are TGCGCCAGCAGCCAAGAAAAGGGAATCGGGAGGGGTTATACCTACGAGCAGTACTTC. Translating gives CASSQEKGIGRGYTYEQYF. The chain recombines TRBV4-1 with TRBJ2-7, with 8 bases matching TRBD2. CDR3 size: 19 residues. The J segment lost 2 bases and the V segment lost 0 bases, leaving 15 bases of the junction unmatched. Looked up from germline, CDR1 is MGHRA and CDR2 is YSYEKL.

The chain is built from TRBV7-2 and TRBJ1-2; D is ambiguous. Trimming removed 0 bases at V and 8 bases at J, with 10 bases between. The CDR3 extends over 13 amino acids. Germline-derived CDR1 and CDR2 are SGHTA and FQGNSA. The CDR3 DNA sequence: TGTGCCAGCAGCTTAGCACAACAGATGGGCTACACCTTC. Its protein is CASSLAQQMGYTF.

The CDR3 is CASSPKARGGVYNEQFF. The CDR3 coding sequence is TGTGCCAGCAGCCCCAAGGCCCGGGGAGGCGTCTACAATGAGCAGTTCTTC. V and J are TRBV7-3 and TRBJ2-1; possibly TRBD2 for D (6 bases). There are 17 residues in the CDR3. Between the trimmed V and J ends, which lost 5 bases and 3 bases, there was a span of 20 bases. Germline V gene lookup returns CDR1 SGHTA and CDR2 FQGTGA.

The rearrangement joins TRBV2 to TRBJ2-1, with TRBD2 matching 8 bases. CDR3 length equals 14 residues. CDR1 and CDR2 from the germline V gene are SNHLY and FYNNEI. J gave up 0 bases and V 8 bases, and 3 bases lay outside the gene matches. This CDR3 reads CASRSGSSYNEQFF. The CDR3 bases are TGTGCCAGCCGAAGCGGGAGCTCCTACAATGAGCAGTTCTTC. Variable domain in full (rest from reference TRBV2 and TRBJ2-1): EPEVTQTPSHQVTQMGQEVILRCVPISNHLYFYWYRQILGQKVEFLVSFYNNEISEKSEIFDDQFSVERPDGSNFTLKIRSTKLEDSAMYFCASRSGSSYNEQFFGPGTRLTVL.

There are a few counts of this clone. This CDR3 reads CASSELGQSEVNTEAFF. The CDR3 bases are TGCGCCAGCAGTGAGCTGGGACAGAGTGAGGTGAACACTGAAGCTTTCTTT. The J gene is TRBJ1-1, the V gene TRBV10-2; 7 bases line up with TRBD1. Germline V lookup: CDR1 WSHSY, CDR2 SAAADI. V gave up 2 bases and J gave up 0 bases; unmatched junction bases: 9. The CDR3 is made up of 17 amino acids.

This clone was found once. The DNA of the CDR3 is TGTGCCAGCAGCGTTGGTGGGACAGGGTTTGGCAATGAGCAGTTCTTC. As protein: CASSVGGTGFGNEQFF. The chain is built from TRBV9 and TRBJ2-1; TRBD1 aligns across 9 bases. The CDR3 is 16 amino acids. With 2 bases clipped from V and 6 bases from J, the junction kept 9 bases outside the gene matches. The germline V gene encodes CDR1 SGDLS and CDR2 YYNGEE.

The chain carries TRBV10-3 and TRBJ1-5; 7 bases line up with TRBD1. The CDR3 is made up of 13 amino acids. J was trimmed by 7 bases and V by 7 bases; bases with no gene match: 7. Germline values: CDR1 ENHRY, CDR2 SYGVKD. CDR3 region: CAIKGDSGQPQHF. The DNA for the CDR3 is TGTGCCATCAAGGGGGACAGCGGACAGCCCCAGCATTTT.

The genes are TRBV28 and TRBJ1-3, with D uncertain. Germline CDR1 MDHEN, CDR2 SYDVKM. The V and J ends lost 6 bases and 4 bases respectively, with 16 bases between them. The CDR3 length is 15 residues. The CDR3 nucleotides are TGTGCCAGCAGCGTCACAATCCAGAAGGGAAACACCATATATTTT. Residues: CASSVTIQKGNTIYF.

The chain is built from TRBV19 and TRBJ1-5, with 7 bases identical to TRBD1. J lost 3 bases, V lost 6 bases, and 8 bases had no gene match. Germline CDR1 LNHDA, CDR2 SQIVND (reference sequence). This CDR3 region has 15 residues. CDR3: CASSIGRGANQPQHF. DNA of the CDR3: TGTGCCAGTAGCATCGGCAGGGGGGCCAATCAGCCCCAGCATTTT.

This chain joins TRBV6-1 and TRBJ2-3; 8 nucleotides line up with TRBD1. The ends lost 1 base at V and 5 bases at J; junction bases unmatched: 5. CDR1 is MNHNS, CDR2 SASEGT, per germline. The CDR3 is 15 residues long. The CDR3: CASSEDRGEVDTQYF. CDR3 nucleotides: TGTGCCAGCAGTGAAGACAGGGGGGAGGTAGATACGCAGTATTTT.

The chain links TRBV6-1 to TRBJ2-7; 10 nucleotides match TRBD1. V trimming: 1 base; J trimming: 4 bases; junction bases outside the gene matches: 4. The germline CDR1 and CDR2 sequences are MNHNS and SASEGT. The CDR3 is 15 residues long. CDR3 in DNA: TGTGCCAGCAGTGAAGGGACAGGGGGTGGGTACGAGCAGTACTTC. The encoded protein is CASSEGTGGGYEQYF.

The gene calls are TRBV28 and TRBJ1-1, with TRBD1 matching 7 bases. The V gene's germline CDR1 is MDHEN and CDR2 SYDVKM. J was trimmed by 0 bases and V by 5 bases; bases with no gene match: 9. This CDR3 region has 16 residues. The CDR3 loop is CASSPGTANMNTEAFF. CDR3 in DNA: TGTGCCAGCAGTCCCGGGACAGCCAACATGAACACTGAAGCTTTCTTT.